This T cell receptor (beta chain) appears in the sequencing data of a study of cytomegalovirus exposure and HLA in healthy donors. In the PCR, 60 Vbeta and 13 Jbeta primers were used. The assay was immunoSEQ multiplex PCR, and TCRdb's table has in-frame clones only and misses some. Seen here are over 200,000 clones, about 78% observed once, and the top ten hold 3.5% to 4%. The CDR3 runs 15 residues. Trimming took 4 bases from V and 2 from J, leaving 14 bases between them. Germline CDR1 is MNHNS and CDR2 is SASEGT. General study points: CMV serostatus was the sole immune exposure information available. A missense variant in DCLRE1C was later tied to TCR beta V- and J-gene trimming. Segments of the TCR beta V type were, in most cases, productive about 87% or about 30% of the time in an earlier analysis.

As for this clone: What it recognizes is unknown.

This chain joins TRBV6-1 and TRBJ2-5; D is ambiguous. The receptor was derived from a male donor in good health and CMV-seronegative. Sequencing input: PBMCs. CDR3 sequence reads: CASSGDWVGQETQYF. The CDR3 bases are TGTGCCAGCAGTGGTGACTGGGTAGGACAAGAGACCCAGTACTTC.